Below, 17 T cell receptor beta chains from the same sample are listed, as sequenced in a study of cytomegalovirus exposure and HLA in healthy donors. PCR was performed using 60 Vbeta and 13 Jbeta primers. The protocol was immunoSEQ multiplex PCR, while the TCRdb copy is restricted to in-frame clones and leaves out a portion. The table has about 100,000 clones, 76% seen once; the top ten hold about 5.4%. The sequencing input was PBMCs. The receptor source for this set is a woman aged 18-29 years in good health and CMV-seropositive.

The rearrangement links TRBV11-2 to TRBJ2-5, with 9 bases matching TRBD2. CDR3 length: 15 residues. V lost 5 bases and J lost 4; bases outside the gene matches: 8. Germline CDR1 and CDR2: SGHAT and FQNNGV. CDR3 protein: CASSMTGLAVETQYF. CDR3 in DNA: TGTGCCAGCAGCATGACGGGACTAGCAGTAGAGACCCAGTACTTC.

The gene calls are TRBV28 and TRBJ1-6; D possibly corresponds to TRBD1 (5 bases). The V and J ends lost 1 base and 6 bases respectively, with 19 bases between them. This CDR3 region has 18 residues. Looked up from germline, CDR1 is MDHEN and CDR2 is SYDVKM. This CDR3 is CASSLSLGRRQGNSPLHF. The CDR3 DNA reads TGTGCCAGCAGTTTATCCCTGGGGCGGCGCCAGGGTAATTCACCCCTCCACTTT. Filled out from reference TRBV28 and TRBJ1-6, the complete variable domain reads DVKVTQSSRYLVKRTGEKVFLECVQDMDHENMFWYRQDPGLGLRLIYFSYDVKMKEKGDIPEGYSVSREKKERFSLILESASTNQTSMYLCASSLSLGRRQGNSPLHFGNGTRLTVT.

This clone appeared once. CDR3 bases: TGTGCCACTTGGGACAGGGATTCGTCCCAGCATTTT. Protein: CATWDRDSSQHF. This chain connects TRBV19 to TRBJ1-5, with 9 bases aligning to TRBD1. Per germline, CDR1 LNHDA and CDR2 SQIVND (reference sequence). V shed 10 bases, J shed 11 bases, and the junction held 9 bases outside the gene matches. The CDR3 consists of 12 residues.

The chain has TRBV5-6 and TRBJ2-1; no clear D. Trimming removed 2 bases from V and 6 bases from J, with 6 bases in between. Germline V gives CDR1 SGHDT, CDR2 YYEEEE. This CDR3 has 12 residues. The CDR3 loop is CASSFGSNEQFF. The CDR3 coding sequence is TGTGCCAGCAGCTTTGGTAGCAATGAGCAGTTCTTC.

The rearrangement links TRBV7-3 to TRBJ2-3; 10 nucleotides agree with TRBD2. Per germline, CDR1 SGHTA and CDR2 FQGTGA. This CDR3 has 16 residues. The junction had 5 bases not matched to a gene; V was cut back by 5 bases and J by 0 bases. The CDR3 sequence: CASSPLAGASTDTQYF. The CDR3 DNA is TGTGCCAGCAGCCCCCTAGCGGGAGCCAGCACAGATACGCAGTATTTT.

This clone was counted between two and nine times. The sample contains more than one DNA sequence encoding this CDR3. The V gene is TRBV30, the J gene TRBJ2-1; 14 bases are shared with TRBD2. Germline CDR1 is GTSNPN and CDR2 is SVGIG (reference sequence). This CDR3 has 15 amino acids. V trimming: 2 bases; J trimming: 4 bases; junction bases outside the gene matches: 1. CDR3 loop: CAWSRTSGRYNEQFF. The CDR3 DNA follows: TGTGCCTGGAGTCGGACTAGCGGGAGGTACAATGAGCAGTTCTTC.

The chain links TRBV2 to TRBJ1-5; 9 nucleotides agree with TRBD1. The CDR3 length is 14 residues. With 6 bases clipped from V and 6 bases from J, the junction kept 6 bases outside the gene matches. Germline V gives CDR1 SNHLY, CDR2 FYNNEI. CDR3 amino acids: CASSLTGGSQPQHF. DNA for the CDR3: TGTGCCAGCAGCCTAACAGGGGGCTCTCAGCCCCAGCATTTT.

J is TRBJ2-3 and V is TRBV28; 7 bases match TRBD2. Germline V gene lookup returns CDR1 MDHEN and CDR2 SYDVKM. This CDR3 contains 16 residues. Trimming at V came to 4 bases and at J to 2 bases, leaving 9 bases not matched to a gene. The CDR3 here is CASSSRTSRLTDTQYF. The CDR3 DNA reads as TGTGCCAGCAGTTCCCGGACTAGTCGGCTCACAGATACGCAGTATTTT.

This clone has more than one count but fewer than ten. The chain couples TRBV18 to TRBJ1-5; D is perhaps TRBD1 (6 bases). CDR1 and CDR2 (germline): KGHSH, LQKENI. CDR3 length equals 14 residues. V was trimmed by 3 bases and J by 3 bases, leaving 9 bases between them. CDR3 amino acids: CASSPGQFNQPQHF. CDR3 nucleotides: TGTGCCAGCTCACCCGGACAGTTCAATCAGCCCCAGCATTTT.

The chain combines TRBV30 with TRBJ1-5; 9 nucleotides agree with TRBD1. This CDR3 region has 15 residues. The V segment lost 2 bases and the J segment 6 bases; nucleotides outside the gene matches: 8. Germline V gives CDR1 GTSNPN, CDR2 SVGIG (reference sequence). CDR3 in amino acids: CAWSPRDRDFQPQHF. CDR3 nucleotide sequence: TGTGCCTGGAGTCCCCGGGACAGGGATTTTCAGCCCCAGCATTTT.

The chain is built from TRBV9 and TRBJ2-1, with D possibly matching TRBD1 (5 bases). The germline V gene has CDR1 SGDLS and CDR2 YYNGEE. The CDR3 length is 13 residues. Trimming took off 6 bases at V and 7 bases at J, with 14 bases between the two ends. The CDR3 region has the DNA TGTGCCAGCAATCAGGGCTTGGAGAATGAGCAGTTCTTC. Its protein product is CASNQGLENEQFF.

The CDR3 coding sequence is TGTGCCTGGAGTGTTACAGGGGCAAATATTGCAGTCGAGCAGTACGTC. Translated, it gives CAWSVTGANIAVEQYV. The chain has TRBV30 and TRBJ2-7, with 7 bases identical to TRBD1. The J segment lost 6 bases and the V segment lost 0 bases, leaving 14 bases of the junction unmatched. This CDR3 comprises 16 residues. Germline CDR1 reads GTSNPN; CDR2 reads SVGIG (reference sequence).

This rearrangement joins TRBV5-1 to TRBJ2-3, with TRBD2 matching over 8 bases. The V gene's germline CDR1 is SGHRS and CDR2 YFSETQ. V lost 4 bases to trimming and J lost 3 bases; unmatched junction nucleotides: 10. The CDR3 spans 16 residues. CDR3 in amino acids: CASSREAGVGTDTQYF. For the CDR3, the DNA is TGCGCCAGCAGCAGAGAAGCGGGGGTGGGAACAGATACGCAGTATTTT.

J is TRBJ1-1 and V is TRBV11-2; possible D gene TRBD1, 5 bases. Germline-derived CDR1 and CDR2 are SGHAT and FQNNGV. V was cut by 4 bases and J by 8 bases, with 11 bases left in between. CDR3 size: 12 residues. The DNA for the CDR3 is TGTGCCAGCAGCTGGGGGGAGGGGGAAGCTTTCTTT. Protein: CASSWGEGEAFF.

The V call is TRBV10-3, the J call TRBJ2-5; 7 bases are shared with TRBD1. The CDR3 has 13 amino acids. Looked up from germline, CDR1 is ENHRY and CDR2 is SYGVKD. J was trimmed by 2 bases and V by 6 bases; bases with no gene match: 3. DNA for the CDR3: TGTGCCATCAGCCCGGGACAGCAAGAGACCCAGTACTTC. As protein: CAISPGQQETQYF.

The rearrangement joins TRBV14 to TRBJ2-1; 10 bases fit TRBD1. Germline CDR1 SGHDN, CDR2 FVKESK. The CDR3 has 16 amino acids. The trim removed 2 bases at V and 7 bases at J, leaving 8 bases unmatched. CDR3 residues: CASSQRGQGVRNEQFF. CDR3 nucleotides: TGTGCCAGCAGCCAACGAGGACAGGGGGTTCGAAATGAGCAGTTCTTC.

The gene calls are TRBV2 and TRBJ1-6; D is undetermined. CDR3 length equals 14 residues. Between the trimmed V and J ends, which lost 4 bases and 0 bases, there was a span of 4 bases. Germline loops: CDR1 SNHLY, CDR2 FYNNEI. Written as DNA, the CDR3 is TGTGCCAGCAGTGTGCGCTCCTATAATTCACCCCTCCACTTT. It codes for CASSVRSYNSPLHF.